Shown below are 26 T cell receptor beta chains from a single sample sequenced in a study of blood T cell repertoires in COVID-19. This table comes from immunoSEQ multiplex PCR, and its TCRdb copy is limited to in-frame clones, with some not included. The table includes 25,000 to 35,000 clones, around 82% detected once. The sequencing sample was made of peripheral blood. These receptor sequences come from a man between 65 and 85 years old with active COVID-19.

The rearrangement links TRBV27 to TRBJ1-1, with 7 positions matching TRBD1. The V and J ends lost 1 base and 0 bases, in that order; junction bases with no gene match: 5. Germline loops: CDR1 MNHEY, CDR2 SMNVEV (reference sequence). This CDR3 region has 16 residues. In DNA form, the CDR3 reads TGTGCCAGCAGTTTATTCGGAGGGGGCATGAACACTGAAGCTTTCTTT. It codes for CASSLFGGGMNTEAFF.

The chain has TRBV11-3 and TRBJ2-3; 9 bases are a match to TRBD2. Looked up from germline, CDR1 is SGHNT and CDR2 is YENEEA. The CDR3 has 15 amino acids. V was pared by 6 bases and J by 2 bases, with 6 bases of the junction left unmatched. CDR3 loop: CASSPSGGHTDTQYF. The CDR3 nucleotides read TGTGCCAGCAGTCCCAGCGGGGGGCACACAGATACGCAGTATTTT. Full variable domain (missing parts from reference TRBV11-3 and TRBJ2-3): EAGVVQSPRYKIIEKKQPVAFWCNPISGHNTLYWYLQNLGQGPELLIRYENEEAVDDSQLPKDRFSAERLKGVDSTLKIQPAELGDSAVYLCASSPSGGHTDTQYFGPGTRLTVL.

The CDR3 loop reads CASSQAQLGRYEQYF. The CDR3 DNA reads as TGTGCCAGCAGCCAAGCGCAACTAGGACGATACGAGCAGTACTTC. The V call is TRBV14, the J call TRBJ2-7; D possibly corresponds to TRBD2 (5 bases). The CDR3 runs 15 residues. V lost 1 base to trimming and J lost 4 bases, with 14 bases between them. Looked up from germline, CDR1 is SGHDN and CDR2 is FVKESK.

There are a few counts of this clone. CDR3 in DNA: TGTGCCAGCAGACGGGGTGGCGAACCCCTCCACTTT. Encoded protein: CASRRGGEPLHF. This chain uses TRBV7-9 with TRBJ1-6; D is unclear. The germline V gene encodes CDR1 SEHNR and CDR2 FQNEAQ (reference sequence). This CDR3 has 12 amino acids. Trimming cost V 6 bases and J 12 bases, with 12 bases left between them.

The chain uses TRBV5-3 and TRBJ1-1, with D perhaps matching TRBD1 (5 bases). TRBV5-3 is an ORF, and what it does is uncertain. CDR3 length: 11 amino acids. V lost 5 bases to trimming and J lost 9 bases, with 11 bases between them. CDR3 coding DNA: TGTGCCAGAAGTCTTACAGGTAAAGCTTTCTTT. Its translation is CARSLTGKAFF.

A single count supports this clone. The chain links TRBV6-5 to TRBJ2-7; 10 bases line up with TRBD1. Germline-derived CDR1 and CDR2 are MNHEY and SVGAGI. Losses at the gene ends were 2 bases for V and 2 bases for J; bases not matched to a gene: 3. The CDR3 totals 15 residues. CDR3 nucleotides: TGTGCCAGCAGTTACAAGGGACAGGGGCCCTACGAGCAGTACTTC. Protein sequence: CASSYKGQGPYEQYF.

V is TRBV5-1 and J is TRBJ1-2; 9 bases are a match to TRBD1. The CDR3 runs 15 residues. Trimming removed 1 base from V and 3 bases from J; junction bases left unmatched: 4. Germline CDR1 and CDR2: SGHRS and YFSETQ. The CDR3 spells CASSLSGQGYYGYTF. The CDR3 nucleotides read TGCGCCAGCAGCTTGTCGGGACAGGGATACTATGGCTACACCTTC.

The chain has TRBV7-9 and TRBJ2-5; tentative D call: TRBD2 (5 bases). CDR3 size: 16 residues. With 0 bases removed from V and 4 bases from J, the gap between germline ends came to 15 bases. Germline V CDR1 and CDR2: SEHNR, FQNEAQ (reference sequence). CDR3 residues: CASSLAVGGGGETQYF. CDR3 DNA: TGTGCCAGCAGCTTAGCAGTCGGAGGAGGTGGAGAGACCCAGTACTTC.

The chain carries TRBV7-2 and TRBJ2-7; 8 bases align to TRBD1. This CDR3 is built from 13 residues. Germline V CDR1 and CDR2: SGHTA, FQGNSA. With 4 bases clipped from V and 5 bases from J, the junction kept 4 bases outside the gene matches. The CDR3 reads CASSSRQGNEQYF. In nucleotides, the CDR3 is TGTGCCAGCAGCTCTCGACAGGGGAACGAGCAGTACTTC.

The gene calls are TRBV7-8 and TRBJ1-3, with D uncertain. The CDR3 runs 14 residues. V was pared by 6 bases and J by 4 bases, with 13 bases between. CDR1 is SGHVS and CDR2 is FQNEAQ in the germline V gene. The CDR3 loop is CASSSTGVGNTIYF. The CDR3 DNA sequence: TGTGCCAGCAGTTCAACGGGAGTCGGAAACACCATATATTTT.

CDR3 protein: CASSARASGGTDTQYF. The CDR3 DNA follows: TGTGCCAGTAGTGCTAGAGCTAGCGGGGGTACAGATACGCAGTATTTT. V usage is TRBV19 and J usage is TRBJ2-3, with 10 nucleotides matching TRBD2. The CDR3 spans 16 residues. Per germline, CDR1 LNHDA and CDR2 SQIVND (reference sequence). V shed 5 bases, J shed 3 bases, and the junction held 8 bases outside the gene matches.

The gene calls are TRBV30 and TRBJ2-7, with 7 positions matching TRBD1. V shed 0 bases and J 1 base; nucleotides not matched to a gene: 6. Germline assignment: CDR1 GTSNPN and CDR2 SVGIG (reference sequence). The CDR3 is 15 residues long. The CDR3 reads CAWSVPGQSSYEQYF. The CDR3 DNA is TGTGCCTGGAGTGTACCGGGACAGTCGTCCTACGAGCAGTACTTC.

The chain couples TRBV29-1 to TRBJ2-7, with D unresolved. V gave up 0 bases and J gave up 4 bases, with 10 bases separating them. CDR1 is SQVTM and CDR2 is ANQGSEA in the germline V gene. The CDR3 covers 13 residues. CDR3 nucleotides: TGCAGCGTTGAAGATAGTACCGGTTACGAGCAGTACTTC. It is translated as CSVEDSTGYEQYF.

V and J are TRBV7-9 and TRBJ2-1; TRBD1 aligns across 7 bases. Looked up from germline, CDR1 is SEHNR and CDR2 is FQNEAQ (reference sequence). The CDR3 spans 18 residues. V gave up 4 bases and J gave up 7 bases; unmatched junction bases: 19. The CDR3 DNA is TGTGCCAGCAGCTCACAGGGGCCGGGCCCTCGGTGGGAAAATGAGCAGTTCTTC. Translated, it gives CASSSQGPGPRWENEQFF.

V usage is TRBV7-3 and J usage is TRBJ2-1, with a weak D call TRBD2 (5 bases). Trimming took 2 bases from V and 2 from J, leaving 7 bases between them. The CDR3 is 14 residues long. The V gene's germline CDR1 is SGHTA and CDR2 FQGTGA. The CDR3 nucleotides are TGTGCCAGCAGCTTAGACGGGGCCTACAATGAGCAGTTCTTC. Its protein is CASSLDGAYNEQFF.

V usage is TRBV7-8 and J usage is TRBJ2-6, with 7 bases aligning to TRBD1. In germline, CDR1 is SGHVS, CDR2 FQNEAQ. With V trimmed by 5 bases and J by 4 bases, 8 bases remained unmatched. This CDR3 comprises 16 residues. DNA of the CDR3: TGTGCCAGCAGCCTCCGTAGGGGGCGGGGGGCCAACGTCCTGACTTTC. It specifies CASSLRRGRGANVLTF. The whole variable domain, filled in from reference TRBV7-8 and TRBJ2-6, reads GAGVSQSPRYKVAKRGQDVALRCDPISGHVSLFWYQQALGQGPEFLTYFQNEAQLDKSGLPSDRFFAERPEGSVSTLKIQRTQQEDSAVYLCASSLRRGRGANVLTFGAGSRLTVL.

The gene calls are TRBV7-9 and TRBJ2-2; 7 nucleotides agree with TRBD1. In germline, CDR1 is SEHNR, CDR2 FQNEAQ (reference sequence). The V and J ends lost 5 bases and 5 bases, in that order; junction bases with no gene match: 2. This CDR3 is built from 13 residues. CDR3 residues: CASSQQGTGELFF. DNA of the CDR3: TGTGCCAGCAGCCAACAGGGGACCGGGGAGCTGTTTTTT.

In this sample, this clone turned up once. The J gene is TRBJ2-1, the V gene TRBV7-3; 9 bases agree with TRBD1. The V gene's germline CDR1 is SGHTA and CDR2 FQGTGA. The CDR3 totals 14 residues. V trimming: 3 bases; J trimming: 7 bases; junction bases outside the gene matches: 4. CDR3 bases: TGTGCCAGCAGCTTTCCGGGACAGGGTAATGAGCAGTTCTTC. The encoded protein is CASSFPGQGNEQFF.

This clone was detected only once. The CDR3 DNA reads as TGCAGCGTCCAATGGGGGGTCTACGAGCAGTACTTC. Its protein product is CSVQWGVYEQYF. V gene TRBV29-1 combines with J gene TRBJ2-7; tentatively, D is TRBD2 (6 bases). The CDR3 is 12 amino acids. Trimming removed 6 bases at V and 3 bases at J, with 12 bases between. The germline gives CDR1 SQVTM, CDR2 ANQGSEA.

This clone was detected only once. The chain carries TRBV9 and TRBJ1-6; possible D gene TRBD1, 6 bases. The CDR3 length is 16 residues. Germline V gene data show CDR1 as SGDLS and CDR2 as YYNGEE. V lost 0 bases and J lost 6, with 13 bases in between. Written as DNA, the CDR3 is TGTGCCAGCAGCGTAGCCGGGACACCGAGTAATTCACCCCTCCACTTT. Translation: CASSVAGTPSNSPLHF.

The V call is TRBV2, the J call TRBJ2-7; 9 positions match TRBD1. CDR1 SNHLY and CDR2 FYNNEI come from the germline V gene. Trimming removed 1 base from V and 5 bases from J; junction bases left unmatched: 15. This CDR3 has 18 amino acids. The CDR3 sequence is CASSEGTGVIRRLDEQYF. In nucleotides, the CDR3 is TGTGCCAGCAGTGAAGGGACAGGGGTTATCCGTAGGCTGGACGAGCAGTACTTC.

J is TRBJ2-5 and V is TRBV25-1; 12 bases line up with TRBD2. The V segment lost 6 bases and the J segment 2 bases; nucleotides outside the gene matches: 4. Germline CDR1 and CDR2: MGHDK and SYGVNS. The CDR3 covers 15 residues. The DNA of the CDR3 is TGTGCCAGCAGGAGGACTAGCGGGATACAAGAGACCCAGTACTTC. Translated, it gives CASRRTSGIQETQYF.

V gene TRBV19 combines with J gene TRBJ2-1, with a tentative D call TRBD1 (6 bases). The length of the CDR3 is 15 residues. CDR1 is LNHDA and CDR2 is SQIVND in the germline V gene (reference sequence). V was clipped by 5 bases and J by 6 bases, with 17 bases between them. The DNA for the CDR3 is TGTGCCAGTAGTCCTAAGGAGGTAGGGGGCAATGAGCAGTTCTTC. Translating gives CASSPKEVGGNEQFF.

V usage is TRBV9 and J usage is TRBJ2-1; D is possibly TRBD1 (7 bases). V was clipped by 1 base and J by 1 base, with 12 bases between them. Germline V gene data show CDR1 as SGDLS and CDR2 as YYNGEE. The CDR3 totals 16 residues. In nucleotides, the CDR3 is TGTGCCAGCAGCGTAATTTCAGGGGGGTCCTACAATGAGCAGTTCTTC. This codes for CASSVISGGSYNEQFF.

The J gene is TRBJ2-1, the V gene TRBV18; no reliable D call. Trimming removed 0 bases from V and 0 bases from J, with 12 bases in between. CDR3 length: 17 amino acids. From germline, CDR1 is KGHSH and CDR2 LQKENI. The CDR3 DNA follows: TGTGCCAGCTCACCACCTATGGGCTTTAGCTCCTACAATGAGCAGTTCTTC. Translated: CASSPPMGFSSYNEQFF.

The chain is built from TRBV11-3 and TRBJ2-1; a weak D match, TRBD2 (6 bases). Germline lookup yields CDR1 SGHNT and CDR2 YENEEA. V gave up 7 bases and J gave up 7 bases, with 17 bases separating them. The CDR3 sequence is 14 residues long. The CDR3 protein is CASTTTGTQNEQFF. The CDR3 nucleotides read TGTGCCAGCACCACAACCGGGACTCAAAATGAGCAGTTCTTC.